This T cell receptor (beta chain) was retrieved from a study of T cell responses to AZD1222 COVID-19 vaccine. Regarding the study as a whole: There were repertoire samples only from the period after the peak T cell response. Variant regions that are unmutated are reportedly the target of nearly half of spike-specific TCRs. Clonal diversity was possibly underestimated, and the donors were mostly white British, with more females.

Clones were sequenced by immunoSEQ multiplex PCR, and TCRdb holds only the in-frame ones, with some missing. In the table there are under 200,000 clones, 94% of which are singletons. Trimming cost V 2 bases and J 8 bases, with 14 bases left between them. CDR3 size: 14 residues. In germline, CDR1 is SGHRS, CDR2 YFSETQ. Details on this clone: Its antigen is unknown.

Specimen: peripheral blood, collected on day 0 of AZD1222 vaccination. J is TRBJ2-1 and V is TRBV5-1; a weak D match, TRBD2 (6 bases). The sequence was obtained from an adult in good health. CDR3 region: CASSFYGSGDEQFF. The CDR3 DNA sequence: TGCGCCAGCAGCTTCTACGGGAGCGGCGATGAGCAGTTCTTC. The full variable domain, in which reference TRBV5-1 and TRBJ2-1 provide the parts outside the CDR3, is KAGVTQTPRYLIKTRGQQVTLSCSPISGHRSVSWYQQTPGQGLQFLFEYFSETQRNKGNFPGRFSGRQFSNSRSEMNVSTLELGDSALYLCASSFYGSGDEQFFGPGTRLTVL.